This entry concerns a single T cell receptor (beta chain). It has no known antigen specificity. These data originate in a study of CXCR3-negative and CXCR3-positive naive CD8 T cells (dated by TCRdb to the late 2010s). With respect to the entire study: In total, roughly 140 million TRB reads were obtained, which works out to roughly 1.5 +/- 0.3 million reads per library. TRBV-TRBJ cluster analysis included naive subsets from roughly 5 donors and memory cells from 3 donors. Diversity and physicochemical repertoire analyses were performed on about a dozen donors pooled from two independent experiments. Findings and caveats that apply to the study as a whole: Because CXCR3 expression was partially decreased after cryopreservation, freshly isolated PBMCs were used for most assays. Repertoire diversity was comparably high in both naive subsets but much lower in memory CD8+ T cells. Because surface CD5, which is linked to self-reactivity in mice, was comparable between the naive subsets, TCR interaction strength was also inferred from TRB CDR3 physicochemical properties. Similar TRBV-TRBJ usage was shown by naive CXCR3-negative and CXCR3-positive cells from the same donor, whereas distinct patterns were shown by memory cells. Compared with CXCR3-negative naive cells, CXCR3-positive naive cells had TRB CDR3s with higher hydrophobicity (lower Kidera factor 4), lower energy, and higher strength and volume indices.

For each CD8+ T cell subset, flow sorting was done in triplicate, and a few hundred thousand cells per subset went directly into RLT lysis buffer. Naive CD8+ T cells were defined stringently as CD45RO-CCR7+CD27+CD95- to exclude memory contaminants. Peripheral blood mononuclear cells were isolated from buffy coats by standard density gradient centrifugation. Naive CXCR3-negative and CXCR3-positive CD8+ T cells were flow-sorted using a FACSAria III. An RNeasy Mini Kit was used to extract total RNA from the sorted cells. CDR1 DFQATT and CDR2 SNEGSKA are derived from the germline V gene (reference sequence). Including the terminal cysteine and phenylalanine, the CDR3 comprises 14 residues. No DNA sequence was recorded. Instrument used: NextSeq 550. The Human TCR Profiling Kit (MiLaboratory) was used to make UMI-labeled 5' RACE TRB cDNA libraries. The full amount of extracted RNA was used for cDNA synthesis, and the full amount of resulting cDNA was used for PCR amplification. Libraries were prepared in parallel with an identical number of PCR cycles. Per the original workflow: With a requirement of at least two reads per UMI, MIGEC and MiXCR extracted about 50,000 +/- 10,000 unique UMI-labeled TRB cDNA molecules per library. Each library averaged 40,000 +/- 10,000 functional in-frame TRB CDR3 nucleotide clonotypes without stop codons. After downsampling to 5000 UMI-labeled TRB molecules per sample, diversity metrics, including normalized Shannon-Wiener and Chao1, were computed in VDJtools. Clonotype-size-weighted physicochemical properties of the central five CDR3 residues (interaction energy, strength, volume and Kidera factor 4) were computed in VDJtools. Each CDR3 protein sequence appears as one entry after TCRdb reprocessed the reads, and no DNA is included. The V and J calls reflect TCRdb's pipeline rather than the authors' work. The sample's clone listing holds about 90,000 distinct CDR3 sequences. Of the sample, around 1% falls within the top ten clones.

This TCR was recovered from a human donor in good health. Some clones in this sample may be carry-over from other donors' samples. The sample consisted of naive CXCR3- CD8+ T cells from blood. The cell subset or site label, read with the paper, signifies: CD45RO-CCR7+CD27+CD95- naive CD8+ T cells lacking CXCR3 (TNR3-). The sequence joins TRBV20-1 to TRBJ2-1; the TCRdb call, TRBD1, lacks DNA for checking. The CDR3 reads CSASPRGPYNEQFF.